This T cell receptor beta chain was captured by sequencing in a study of metastatic and nonmetastatic thyroid tumors. Whole-study context: Where malignant and benign thyroid patients were concerned, repertoires were compared across blood and tumor or nodule tissue.

CDR1 and CDR2 from the germline V gene are KGHDR and SFDVKD. The CDR3 extends over 14 amino acids. Trimming stripped 6 bases from V and 7 bases from J, with 14 bases between. Among the patients, none had received any treatment before thyroid surgery. This clone was counted a few times. In the source study's methods: To classify distant metastasis in papillary thyroid cancer, a model was built from CDR3 differences across clinicopathological groups. TCRdb re-called the PCR reads via MiXCR. The V and J calls here are based on TCRdb, not the publication. The table lists 20,000 to 25,000 clones, roughly 13% of them singletons.

This TCR derives from a female donor with papillary thyroid cancer or a benign thyroid nodule (not recorded which). Some clones in this sample may be carry-over from other donors' samples. The chain joins TRBV24-1 to TRBJ1-4; D not resolved. The sequencing input was blood. CDR3 loop: CATSSVGNPEKLFF. The CDR3 nucleotides read TGTGCCACCAGTTCCGTAGGTAACCCTGAAAAACTGTTTTTT.